This paragraph reports one TCR beta chain. This record belongs to a study of blood T cell repertoires in COVID-19. Study as a whole: Both acute and convalescent COVID-19 samples were obtained from the United States, Italy and Spain. In each case, the material was cDNA or gDNA derived from T cells, B-cell-depleted T cells, or PBMCs.

Followed over time, Seattle patients had been enrolled while infection was active. Per the authors' pipeline: Researchers report that nucleated cell counts were estimated from reference gene primer amplification. Clones were sequenced by immunoSEQ multiplex PCR, and TCRdb holds only the in-frame ones, with some missing. From that table come the V and J calls and clone size; the DNA was used to work out D and trimming. Found here are approximately 290,000 clones, approximately 84% of them singletons; the top ten hold approximately 15%. The sequenced material came from peripheral blood. The origin of this receptor is a person aged 70 to 85 with COVID-19, enrolled during active disease.

CDR3 region: CASSPDREKNQPQHF. For the CDR3, the DNA is TGTGCCAGCTCCCCGGACAGGGAGAAGAATCAGCCCCAGCATTTT. This sequence joins TRBV18 and TRBJ1-5; TRBD1 matches 8 bases. The junction had 8 bases not matched to a gene; V was cut back by 6 bases and J by 4 bases. The CDR3 length is 15 residues. Per the germline V gene, CDR1 is KGHSH and CDR2 is LQKENI.